The subject of this entry is one T cell receptor beta chain. Assay used: immunoSEQ multiplex PCR; TCRdb lists only in-frame clones, some missing. This table has fewer than 250,000 clones, 88% appearing once. The data were taken from a study of blood T cell repertoires in COVID-19. Across the whole study: COVID-19 samples, acute and convalescent, were from the United States, Italy and Spain. Sources were T cells, B-cell-depleted T cells, or PBMCs; the material itself was cDNA or gDNA.

Trimming stripped 3 bases from V and 4 bases from J, with 7 bases between. The length of the CDR3 is 12 residues. The germline gives CDR1 MDHEN, CDR2 SYDVKM. The chain joins TRBV28 to TRBJ2-7; a weak D match, TRBD2 (5 bases). Material for sequencing was peripheral blood. The sequence was collected from a woman aged 55-69 years with acute or convalescent COVID-19. CDR3 loop: CASSFSGYEQYF. The CDR3 bases are TGTGCCAGCAGTTTTTCGGGGTACGAGCAGTACTTC.